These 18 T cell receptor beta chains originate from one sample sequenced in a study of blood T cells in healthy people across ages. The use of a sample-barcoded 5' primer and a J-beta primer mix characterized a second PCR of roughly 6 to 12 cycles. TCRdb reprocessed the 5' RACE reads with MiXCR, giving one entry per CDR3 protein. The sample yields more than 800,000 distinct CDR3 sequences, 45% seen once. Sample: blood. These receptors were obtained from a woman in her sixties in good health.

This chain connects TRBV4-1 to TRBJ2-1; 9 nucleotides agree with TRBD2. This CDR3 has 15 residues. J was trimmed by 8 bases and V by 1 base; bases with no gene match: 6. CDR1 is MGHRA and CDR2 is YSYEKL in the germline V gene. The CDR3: CASSQVVIAGDEQFF. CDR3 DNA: TGCGCCAGCAGCCAAGTAGTGATAGCGGGAGATGAGCAGTTCTTC.

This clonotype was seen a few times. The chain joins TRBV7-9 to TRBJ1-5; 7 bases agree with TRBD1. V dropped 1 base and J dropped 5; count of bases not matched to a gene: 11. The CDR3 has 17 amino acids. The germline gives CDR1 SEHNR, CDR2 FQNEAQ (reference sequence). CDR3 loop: CASSLGNPRDRDQPQHF. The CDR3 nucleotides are TGTGCCAGCAGCTTAGGGAATCCCCGGGACAGAGATCAGCCCCAGCATTTT.

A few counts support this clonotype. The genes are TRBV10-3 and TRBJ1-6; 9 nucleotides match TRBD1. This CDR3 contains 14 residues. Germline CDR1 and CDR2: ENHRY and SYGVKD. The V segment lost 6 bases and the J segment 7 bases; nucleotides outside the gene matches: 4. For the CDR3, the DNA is TGTGCCATCAGCGGGACAGGGATGAATTCACCCCTCCACTTT. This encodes CAISGTGMNSPLHF.

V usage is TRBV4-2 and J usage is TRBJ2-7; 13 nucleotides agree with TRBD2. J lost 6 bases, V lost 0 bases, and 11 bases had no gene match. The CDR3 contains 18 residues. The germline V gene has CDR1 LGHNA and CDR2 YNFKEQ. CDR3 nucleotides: TGTGCCAGCAGCCAAGATGCCCGCGGGACTAGCGGGATAGGCGAGCAGTACTTC. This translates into CASSQDARGTSGIGEQYF.

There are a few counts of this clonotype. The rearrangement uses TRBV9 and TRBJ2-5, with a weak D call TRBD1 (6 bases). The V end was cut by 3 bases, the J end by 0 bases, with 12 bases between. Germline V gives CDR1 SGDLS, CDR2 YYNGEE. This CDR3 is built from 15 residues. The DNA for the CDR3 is TGTGCCAGCAGCGCTTCCGGGACAAACCAAGAGACCCAGTACTTC. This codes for CASSASGTNQETQYF.

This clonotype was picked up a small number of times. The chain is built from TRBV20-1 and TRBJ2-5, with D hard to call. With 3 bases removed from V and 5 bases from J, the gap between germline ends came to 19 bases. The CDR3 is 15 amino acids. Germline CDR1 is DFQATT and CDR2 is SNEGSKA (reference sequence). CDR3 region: CSASPDRPLGETQYF. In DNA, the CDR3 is TGCAGTGCTAGTCCCGACCGCCCTTTGGGGGAGACCCAGTACTTC.

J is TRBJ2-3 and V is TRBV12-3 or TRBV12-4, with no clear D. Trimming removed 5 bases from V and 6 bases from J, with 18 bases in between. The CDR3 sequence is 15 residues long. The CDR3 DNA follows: TGTGCCAGCAGTCCAGGCCGAGCGCCAATGGATACGCAGTATTTT. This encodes CASSPGRAPMDTQYF.

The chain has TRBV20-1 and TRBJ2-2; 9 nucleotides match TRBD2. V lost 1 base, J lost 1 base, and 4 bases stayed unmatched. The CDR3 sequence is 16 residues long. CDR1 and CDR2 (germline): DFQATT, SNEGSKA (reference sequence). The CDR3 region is CSARVASGMNTGELFF. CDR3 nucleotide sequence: TGCAGTGCTAGAGTTGCTAGCGGGATGAACACCGGGGAGCTGTTTTTT.

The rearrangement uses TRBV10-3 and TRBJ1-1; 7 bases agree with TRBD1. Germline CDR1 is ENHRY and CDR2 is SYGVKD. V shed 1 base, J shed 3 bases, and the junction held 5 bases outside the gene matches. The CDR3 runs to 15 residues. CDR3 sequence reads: CAISEFGQVYTEAFF. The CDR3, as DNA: TGTGCCATCAGTGAGTTTGGACAGGTTTACACTGAAGCTTTCTTT.

The CDR3 sequence is CASSLVTQSGNEQYF. The CDR3 DNA reads as TGCGCCAGCAGCTTGGTTACTCAGAGTGGCAATGAGCAGTACTTC. The chain recombines TRBV5-1 with TRBJ2-5; D not certain. The CDR3 is 15 residues long. Germline CDR1 SGHRS, CDR2 YFSETQ. Trimming removed 0 bases from V and 11 bases from J, with 20 bases in between.

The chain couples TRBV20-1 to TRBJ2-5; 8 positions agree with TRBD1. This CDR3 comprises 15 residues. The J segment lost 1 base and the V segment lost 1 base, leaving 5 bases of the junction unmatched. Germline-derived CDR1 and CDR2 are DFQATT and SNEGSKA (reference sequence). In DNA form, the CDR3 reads TGCAGTGCTAGAGGGACAGGGCTTCGCCAAGAGACCCAGTACTTC. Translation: CSARGTGLRQETQYF.

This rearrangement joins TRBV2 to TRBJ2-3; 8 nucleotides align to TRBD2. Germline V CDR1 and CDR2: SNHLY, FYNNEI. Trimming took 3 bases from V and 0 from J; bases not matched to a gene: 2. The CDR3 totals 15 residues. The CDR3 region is CASSEERGSTDTQYF. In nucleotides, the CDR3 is TGTGCCAGCAGTGAGGAGCGGGGGAGCACAGATACGCAGTATTTT. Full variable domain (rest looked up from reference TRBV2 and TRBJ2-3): EPEVTQTPSHQVTQMGQEVILRCVPISNHLYFYWYRQILGQKVEFLVSFYNNEISEKSEIFDDQFSVERPDGSNFTLKIRSTKLEDSAMYFCASSEERGSTDTQYFGPGTRLTVL.

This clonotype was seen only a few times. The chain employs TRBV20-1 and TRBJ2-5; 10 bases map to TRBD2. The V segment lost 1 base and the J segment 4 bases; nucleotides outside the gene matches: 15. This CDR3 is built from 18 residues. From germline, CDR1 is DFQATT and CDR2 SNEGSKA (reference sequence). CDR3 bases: TGCAGTGCTAGAGCCTTATTCTTAGCGGGAGGAGGAGTAGAGACCCAGTACTTC. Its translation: CSARALFLAGGGVETQYF.

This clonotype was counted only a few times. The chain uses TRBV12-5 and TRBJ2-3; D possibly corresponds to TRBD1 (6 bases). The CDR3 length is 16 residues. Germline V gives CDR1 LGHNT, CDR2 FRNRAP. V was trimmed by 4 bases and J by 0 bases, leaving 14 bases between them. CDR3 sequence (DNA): TGTGCTAGTGGTTCCTCAGGGGTTTCTAGCACAGATACGCAGTATTTT. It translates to CASGSSGVSSTDTQYF.

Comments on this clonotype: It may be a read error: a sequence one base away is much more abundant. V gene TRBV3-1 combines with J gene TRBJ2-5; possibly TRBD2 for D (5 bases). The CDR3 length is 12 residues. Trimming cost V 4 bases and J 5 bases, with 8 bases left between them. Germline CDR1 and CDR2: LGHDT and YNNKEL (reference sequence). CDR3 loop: CASSRWEETQYF. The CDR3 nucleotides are TGTGCCAGCAGCCGATGGGAGGAGACCCAGTACTTC.

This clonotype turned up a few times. CDR3 sequence: CASSLDFQKETQYF. CDR3 in DNA: TGTGCCAGCAGCTTAGATTTCCAGAAAGAGACCCAGTACTTC. This chain joins TRBV11-2 and TRBJ2-5; no reliable D call. V gave up 0 bases and J gave up 3 bases, with 8 bases separating them. Germline V gene lookup returns CDR1 SGHAT and CDR2 FQNNGV. The CDR3 contains 14 residues.

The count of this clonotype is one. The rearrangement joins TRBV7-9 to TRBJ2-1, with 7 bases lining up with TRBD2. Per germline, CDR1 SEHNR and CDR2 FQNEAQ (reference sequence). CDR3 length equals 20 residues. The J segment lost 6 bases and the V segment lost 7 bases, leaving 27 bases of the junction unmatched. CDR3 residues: CASNRYGVVAGATGFNEQFF. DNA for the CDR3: TGTGCCAGCAACCGTTATGGGGTCGTCGCGGGAGCCACCGGGTTCAATGAGCAGTTCTTC.

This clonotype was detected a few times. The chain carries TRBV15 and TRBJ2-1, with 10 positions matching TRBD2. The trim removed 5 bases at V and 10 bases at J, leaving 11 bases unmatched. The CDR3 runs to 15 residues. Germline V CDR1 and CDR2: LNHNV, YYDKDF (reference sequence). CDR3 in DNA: TGTGCCACCAGCGGTTTAGCGGGAGGTGACCGCGAGCAGTTCTTC. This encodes CATSGLAGGDREQFF.